These T cell receptor beta chains were read from a single sample in a study of blood T cell repertoires in COVID-19. Repertoires were generated with immunoSEQ multiplex PCR, while TCRdb's copy carries only in-frame clones and drops some. The profile shows 200,000 or so clones, roughly 90% of them singletons. Sequencing input: peripheral blood. Receptors were obtained from a woman in her 40s who had recovered from COVID-19. Each CDR3 is given with its conserved first and last residue. D genes are given only for firm matches. The size of a clone is reported for some rows only, either as once, few or many, or as a class for expanded clones.

v_gene: TRBV29-1; d_gene: TRBD1; abundance: NA; j_gene: TRBJ1-4; CDR3nt: TGCAGCGTGGGACAGGGGGACGAAAAACTGTTTTTT; CDR3aa: CSVGQGDEKLFF
v_gene: TRBV19; d_gene: TRBD2; abundance: NA; j_gene: TRBJ2-2; CDR3nt: TGTGCCAGTAGTACTAGCGGGAGCATTGGCACCGGGGAGCTGTTTTTT; CDR3aa: CASSTSGSIGTGELFF
v_gene: TRBV11-2; d_gene: NA; abundance: NA; j_gene: TRBJ2-7; CDR3nt: TGTGCCAGCAGCTTAGGGGCAGTATATTCCTACGAGCAGTACTTC; CDR3aa: CASSLGAVYSYEQYF
v_gene: TRBV19; d_gene: NA; abundance: NA; j_gene: TRBJ1-6; CDR3nt: TGTGCCAGTGGGGAGACGAGTAATTCACCCCTCCACTTT; CDR3aa: CASGETSNSPLHF
v_gene: TRBV7-9; d_gene: TRBD2; abundance: NA; j_gene: TRBJ2-3; CDR3nt: TGTGCCAGCAGCTTAATACGATCGGGGACTAGCGGGAGTAAAGATACGCAGTATTTT; CDR3aa: CASSLIRSGTSGSKDTQYF
v_gene: TRBV7-2; d_gene: TRBD2; abundance: NA; j_gene: TRBJ2-7; CDR3nt: TGTGCCAGCAGCGACCATTTTAGCGGGAGAAGCTCCTACGAGCAGTACTTC; CDR3aa: CASSDHFSGRSSYEQYF
v_gene: TRBV28; d_gene: TRBD2; abundance: NA; j_gene: TRBJ2-7; CDR3nt: TGTGCCAGCTTCCCTCTAGCGGGAGGCACTTACGAGCAGTACTTC; CDR3aa: CASFPLAGGTYEQYF
v_gene: TRBV7-2; d_gene: TRBD2; abundance: NA; j_gene: TRBJ2-7; CDR3nt: TGTGCCAGCAGCTTAGAATGGACTAGCGGCTACGAGCAGTACTTC; CDR3aa: CASSLEWTSGYEQYF
v_gene: TRBV29-1; d_gene: TRBD1; abundance: NA; j_gene: TRBJ2-5; CDR3nt: TGCAGCGTTGGGGACAGGGGAGGGGAAGAGACCCAGTACTTC; CDR3aa: CSVGDRGGEETQYF
v_gene: TRBV29-1; d_gene: TRBD2; abundance: NA; j_gene: TRBJ2-7; CDR3nt: TGCAGCGTTGTCAGCGGGAGGGCCGACGAGCAGTACTTC; CDR3aa: CSVVSGRADEQYF
v_gene: TRBV29-1; d_gene: TRBD2; abundance: NA; j_gene: TRBJ2-1; CDR3nt: TGCAGCGTTGGAAAGATATCGGGGAGCGGGGTAAACAATGAGCAGTTCTTC; CDR3aa: CSVGKISGSGVNNEQFF
v_gene: TRBV19; d_gene: NA; abundance: NA; j_gene: TRBJ2-5; CDR3nt: TGTGCCAGTAGTATCCAAACGGGTCTGAAAGAGACCCAGTACTTC; CDR3aa: CASSIQTGLKETQYF
v_gene: TRBV28; d_gene: TRBD1; abundance: NA; j_gene: TRBJ1-1; CDR3nt: TGTGCCATCAACAGGGGTTGGAACACTGAAGCTTTCTTT; CDR3aa: CAINRGWNTEAFF
v_gene: TRBV9; d_gene: TRBD2; abundance: NA; j_gene: TRBJ2-1; CDR3nt: TGTGCCAGCAGCGTAGTCGGGACTAGCTACAATGAGCAGTTCTTC; CDR3aa: CASSVVGTSYNEQFF
v_gene: TRBV19; d_gene: NA; abundance: NA; j_gene: TRBJ2-4; CDR3nt: TGTGCCAGTAGCCAGACAGAAAACATTCAGTACTTC; CDR3aa: CASSQTENIQYF
v_gene: TRBV19; d_gene: TRBD2; abundance: NA; j_gene: TRBJ2-3; CDR3nt: TGTGCCAGTAGTATAGGTCTAGCGGGAACTAGCACAGATACGCAGTATTTT; CDR3aa: CASSIGLAGTSTDTQYF
v_gene: TRBV3-1/TRBV3-2; d_gene: NA; abundance: NA; j_gene: TRBJ2-7; CDR3nt: TGTGCCAGCAGCCTCCACCCCGGCGAGCAGTACTTC; CDR3aa: CASSLHPGEQYF
v_gene: TRBV6-2/TRBV6-3; d_gene: NA; abundance: NA; j_gene: TRBJ2-1; CDR3nt: TGTGCCAGCAGTTACCCCGACTCAACGGCGCCGATTTACAATGAGCAGTTCTTC; CDR3aa: CASSYPDSTAPIYNEQFF
v_gene: TRBV11-1; d_gene: NA; abundance: NA; j_gene: TRBJ2-7; CDR3nt: TGTGCCAGCAGCCGTGGGCGAAACTCCTACGAGCAGTACTTC; CDR3aa: CASSRGRNSYEQYF
v_gene: TRBV30; d_gene: NA; abundance: NA; j_gene: TRBJ2-5; CDR3nt: TGTGCCTGGAGTGTACAGGGAGGGTTAGAGACCCAGTACTTC; CDR3aa: CAWSVQGGLETQYF
v_gene: TRBV6-5; d_gene: TRBD2; abundance: NA; j_gene: TRBJ2-1; CDR3nt: TGTGCCAGCAGTTCTCGACTAGCGGAGCAGTTCTTC; CDR3aa: CASSSRLAEQFF
v_gene: TRBV4-1; d_gene: NA; abundance: NA; j_gene: TRBJ2-1; CDR3nt: TGCGCCAGCAGCCAAGATCCCAGCGGGTACTACAATGAGCAGTTCTTC; CDR3aa: CASSQDPSGYYNEQFF
v_gene: TRBV4-2; d_gene: TRBD1; abundance: NA; j_gene: TRBJ1-1; CDR3nt: TGTGCCAGCAGCCAACTGGGACAGGGAACGAACACTGAAGCTTTCTTT; CDR3aa: CASSQLGQGTNTEAFF
v_gene: TRBV5-6; d_gene: NA; abundance: NA; j_gene: TRBJ2-7; CDR3nt: TGTGCCAGCAGCTTGGGCTTTGGTAGCGAGCAGTACTTC; CDR3aa: CASSLGFGSEQYF
v_gene: TRBV5-1; d_gene: NA; abundance: NA; j_gene: TRBJ2-5; CDR3nt: TGCGCCAGCAGCCCGGCAGGGGGGCAGCGCGAGACCCAGTACTTC; CDR3aa: CASSPAGGQRETQYF
v_gene: TRBV30; d_gene: NA; abundance: NA; j_gene: TRBJ2-3; CDR3nt: TGTGCCTGGAGTCGGGATACTACAGATACGCAGTATTTT; CDR3aa: CAWSRDTTDTQYF
v_gene: TRBV5-4; d_gene: TRBD2; abundance: NA; j_gene: TRBJ2-3; CDR3nt: TGTGCCAGCAGCTGGGGGGGGGTCCCTAGCACAGATACGCAGTATTTT; CDR3aa: CASSWGGVPSTDTQYF
v_gene: TRBV28; d_gene: NA; abundance: NA; j_gene: TRBJ1-4; CDR3nt: TGTGCCAGCAGGTCAGGCGGGAGCTATGAAAAACTGTTTTTT; CDR3aa: CASRSGGSYEKLFF
v_gene: TRBV4-2; d_gene: NA; abundance: NA; j_gene: TRBJ2-7; CDR3nt: TGTGCCAGCAGCCAAGCCCGCGGACTCCCCTACGAGCAGTACTTC; CDR3aa: CASSQARGLPYEQYF
v_gene: TRBV7-2; d_gene: TRBD2; abundance: NA; j_gene: TRBJ2-7; CDR3nt: TGTGCCAGCAGCTTACCTATAGCGGGCGGATTTTCCTACGAGCAGTACTTC; CDR3aa: CASSLPIAGGFSYEQYF
v_gene: TRBV18; d_gene: NA; abundance: NA; j_gene: TRBJ1-1; CDR3nt: TGTGCCAGCTCACCGGCGCAGGGGATCCCGAACACTGAAGCTTTCTTT; CDR3aa: CASSPAQGIPNTEAFF
v_gene: TRBV19; d_gene: TRBD1; abundance: NA; j_gene: TRBJ1-5; CDR3nt: TGTGCCAGTAGTACCACAGGGGGCGGCAATCAGCCCCAGCATTTT; CDR3aa: CASSTTGGGNQPQHF
v_gene: TRBV9; d_gene: TRBD1; abundance: once; j_gene: TRBJ1-6; CDR3nt: TGTGCCAGCAGCGCGAGGAGGCCGGGACAGGGGGGCCATTCACCCCTCCACTTT; CDR3aa: CASSARRPGQGGHSPLHF
v_gene: TRBV2; d_gene: TRBD1; abundance: NA; j_gene: TRBJ1-5; CDR3nt: TGTGCCAGCAGGGACAGGGGCAATCAGCCCCAGCATTTT; CDR3aa: CASRDRGNQPQHF
v_gene: TRBV25-1; d_gene: NA; abundance: NA; j_gene: TRBJ2-1; CDR3nt: TGTGCCAGCAGTGGGCTCGAAGCGGACTCCTACAATGAGCAGTTCTTC; CDR3aa: CASSGLEADSYNEQFF
v_gene: TRBV4-1; d_gene: NA; abundance: once; j_gene: TRBJ2-1; CDR3nt: TGCGCCAGCAGCCAAGATCGGAGCCCCAATGAGCAGTTCTTC; CDR3aa: CASSQDRSPNEQFF